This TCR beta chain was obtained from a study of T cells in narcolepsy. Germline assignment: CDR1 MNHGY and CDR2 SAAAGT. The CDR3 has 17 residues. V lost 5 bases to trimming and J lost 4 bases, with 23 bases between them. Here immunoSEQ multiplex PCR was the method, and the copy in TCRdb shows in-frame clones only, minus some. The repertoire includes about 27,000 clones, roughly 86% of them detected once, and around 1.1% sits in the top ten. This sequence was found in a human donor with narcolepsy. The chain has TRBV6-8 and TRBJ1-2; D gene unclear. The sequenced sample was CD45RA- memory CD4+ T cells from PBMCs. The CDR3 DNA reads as TGTGCCAGCAGTAACGAAGCACGCCCTAGAAGGACCTATGGCTACACCTTC. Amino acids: CASSNEARPRRTYGYTF.